This TCR beta chain was obtained from a study of cytomegalovirus exposure and HLA in healthy donors. This PCR relied on a set of 60 Vbeta primers and 13 Jbeta primers. Assay: immunoSEQ multiplex PCR; the TCRdb copy retains only in-frame clones and omits some. The profile covers 90,000 to 150,000 clones, with 15% appearing a single time and 1.9% taken by the ten largest. The sample holds a few counts of this clone. Its antigen is currently unknown. The CDR3 extends over 14 amino acids. V was clipped by 4 bases and J by 4 bases, with 13 bases between them. Germline-derived CDR1 and CDR2 are SEHNR and FQNEAQ (reference sequence). Study-wide results and limits: Several of the most significant clusters were apparently associated with common viral pathogens in a later analysis.

Sequenced material: PBMCs. The J gene is TRBJ1-2, the V gene TRBV7-9; possibly TRBD1 for D (6 bases). This TCR was sampled from a woman between 18 and 30 years old in good health and CMV-seronegative. CDR3 loop: CASSSGGQLYGYTF. The CDR3 DNA follows: TGTGCCAGCAGCTCAGGAGGACAGCTCTATGGCTACACCTTC.